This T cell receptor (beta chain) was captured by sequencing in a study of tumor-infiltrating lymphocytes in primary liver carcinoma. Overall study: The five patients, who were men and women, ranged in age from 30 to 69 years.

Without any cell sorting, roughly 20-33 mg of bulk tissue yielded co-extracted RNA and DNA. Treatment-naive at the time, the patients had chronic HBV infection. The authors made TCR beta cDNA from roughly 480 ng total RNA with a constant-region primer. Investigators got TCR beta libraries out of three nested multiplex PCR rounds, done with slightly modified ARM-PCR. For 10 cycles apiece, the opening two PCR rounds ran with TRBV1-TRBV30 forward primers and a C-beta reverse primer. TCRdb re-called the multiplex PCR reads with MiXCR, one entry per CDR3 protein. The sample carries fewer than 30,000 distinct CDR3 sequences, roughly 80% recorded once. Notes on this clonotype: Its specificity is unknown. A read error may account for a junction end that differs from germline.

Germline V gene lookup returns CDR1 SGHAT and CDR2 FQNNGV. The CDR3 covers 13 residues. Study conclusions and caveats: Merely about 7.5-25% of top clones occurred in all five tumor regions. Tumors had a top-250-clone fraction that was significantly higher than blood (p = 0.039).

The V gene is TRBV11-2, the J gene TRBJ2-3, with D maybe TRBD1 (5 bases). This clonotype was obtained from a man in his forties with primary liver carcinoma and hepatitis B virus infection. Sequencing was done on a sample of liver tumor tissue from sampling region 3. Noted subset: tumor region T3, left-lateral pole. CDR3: CASSCRTTDTQYF. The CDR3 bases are TGTGCCAGCAGCTGCAGAACGACAGATACGCAATATTTT.